The 15 T cell receptor beta chains reported below all come from one sample, sequenced in a study of cytomegalovirus exposure and HLA in healthy donors. PCR was performed using 60 Vbeta and 13 Jbeta primers. The data were produced by immunoSEQ multiplex PCR, yet TCRdb's version contains in-frame clones alone and is incomplete. The table shows 150,000 to 200,000 clones, with just under 80% occurring only once. The sample comprised PBMCs. The origin of the receptors is a woman between 50 and 59 years old in good health and CMV-seropositive.

This rearrangement joins TRBV5-1 to TRBJ1-1, with a possible D match to TRBD1 (5 bases). The CDR3 has 15 amino acids. The V and J ends lost 0 bases and 3 bases respectively, with 12 bases between them. CDR1 SGHRS and CDR2 YFSETQ come from the germline V gene. The CDR3 protein is CASSLATGRDTEAFF. The CDR3 coding sequence is TGCGCCAGCAGCTTGGCCACAGGAAGAGACACTGAAGCTTTCTTT.

The CDR3: CASRDGQGGQPQHF. The CDR3 nucleotides read TGTGCCAGCAGGGATGGACAGGGGGGTCAGCCCCAGCATTTT. V gene TRBV6-5 combines with J gene TRBJ1-5, with 10 bases lining up with TRBD1. The germline gives CDR1 MNHEY, CDR2 SVGAGI. V was clipped by 6 bases and J by 6 bases; unmatched bases: 5. The CDR3 consists of 14 residues.

CDR3 in amino acids: CASSFTGASTDTQYF. The CDR3 DNA reads TGTGCCAGCAGCTTTACAGGGGCTAGCACAGATACGCAGTATTTT. The chain uses TRBV7-9 and TRBJ2-3; 7 bases are shared with TRBD1. After removal of 3 bases from V and 0 bases from J, the junction contained 3 bases not matched to a gene. The germline gives CDR1 SEHNR, CDR2 FQNEAQ (reference sequence). CDR3 length: 15 amino acids.

Turning to this clone: This CDR3 is also generated by other DNA sequences in the sample. V gene TRBV6-5 combines with J gene TRBJ1-2, with 11 bases fitting TRBD1. CDR3 length equals 14 residues. CDR1 and CDR2 from the germline V gene are MNHEY and SVGAGI. V lost 4 bases and J lost 6; bases outside the gene matches: 4. This CDR3 is CASSSGQGANGYTF. The CDR3 DNA reads as TGTGCCAGCAGTTCCGGACAGGGGGCGAATGGCTACACCTTC.

The chain carries TRBV5-1 and TRBJ2-6; D is undetermined. The CDR3 runs 17 residues. V was pared by 3 bases and J by 0 bases, with 13 bases between. Germline-derived CDR1 and CDR2 are SGHRS and YFSETQ. The CDR3 protein is CASSWSMKNSGANVLTF. In nucleotides, the CDR3 is TGCGCCAGCAGCTGGAGCATGAAGAACTCTGGGGCCAACGTCCTGACTTTC.

The rearrangement links TRBV10-3 to TRBJ2-3, with 16 bases lining up with TRBD2. The CDR3 extends over 19 amino acids. Germline loops: CDR1 ENHRY, CDR2 SYGVKD. V dropped 2 bases and J dropped 1; count of bases not matched to a gene: 6. CDR3 sequence: CAISEEPGLAGGGTDTQYF. CDR3 sequence (DNA): TGTGCCATCAGTGAGGAGCCGGGACTAGCGGGGGGGGGCACAGATACGCAGTATTTT.

The chain joins TRBV13 to TRBJ1-2, with a weak D call TRBD1 (5 bases). The length of the CDR3 is 12 residues. Germline CDR1 reads PRHDT; CDR2 reads FYEKMQ (reference sequence). V was clipped by 5 bases and J by 8 bases, with 12 bases between them. The CDR3 protein is CASSRSTGGYTF. The CDR3 nucleotides are TGTGCCAGCAGCCGCTCAACAGGAGGCTACACCTTC. The complete variable domain, with remaining parts taken from reference TRBV13 and TRBJ1-2, reads AAGVIQSPRHLIKEKRETATLKCYPIPRHDTVYWYQQGPGQDPQFLISFYEKMQSDKGSIPDRFSAQQFSDYHSELNMSSLELGDSALYFCASSRSTGGYTFGSGTRLTVV.

The CDR3 reads CASSPRGYTDTQYF. CDR3 coding DNA: TGTGCCAGCAGCCCTAGAGGGTACACAGATACGCAGTATTTT. The chain links TRBV13 to TRBJ2-3; tentatively, D is TRBD2 (5 bases). CDR1 and CDR2 from the germline V gene are PRHDT and FYEKMQ (reference sequence). The V and J ends lost 5 bases and 2 bases respectively, with 11 bases between them. This CDR3 has 14 residues.

The gene calls are TRBV5-6 and TRBJ2-5; D gene uncertain. Germline assignment: CDR1 SGHDT and CDR2 YYEEEE. The CDR3 is made up of 13 amino acids. V was trimmed by 1 base and J by 1 base, leaving 5 bases between them. The CDR3 region has the DNA TGTGCCAGCAGCTTGACTTTCCAAGAGACCCAGTACTTC. This translates into CASSLTFQETQYF.

The gene calls are TRBV1 and TRBJ2-7; TRBD2 was called by the table and not checked on the DNA. TRBV1 is reported as a pseudogene. CDR3 length: 15 residues. The CDR3 region is CTSSPPGGRAYEQYF. CDR3 in DNA: TGCACCAGCAGCCCCCCGGGCGGGAGAGCCTACGAGCAGTACTTC.

This chain joins TRBV28 and TRBJ1-3; possibly TRBD1 for D (6 bases). Trimming took off 3 bases at V and 0 bases at J, with 21 bases between the two ends. There are 19 residues in the CDR3. Germline V gene lookup returns CDR1 MDHEN and CDR2 SYDVKM. DNA of the CDR3: TGTGCCAGCAGTTTTTCGACGACAGGCTTTGATTTCTCTGGAAACACCATATATTTT. This codes for CASSFSTTGFDFSGNTIYF.

This clone was picked up a small number of times. The gene calls are TRBV7-9 and TRBJ2-1; perhaps TRBD2 as D (5 bases). Germline assignment: CDR1 SEHNR and CDR2 FQNEAQ (reference sequence). Trimming removed 1 base from V and 4 bases from J, with 11 bases in between. There are 15 residues in the CDR3. CDR3 sequence reads: CASSLEAGVYNEQFF. CDR3 coding DNA: TGTGCCAGCAGCTTAGAGGCGGGTGTGTACAATGAGCAGTTCTTC.

The chain joins TRBV29-1 to TRBJ1-1; D may be TRBD1 (5 bases). Germline CDR1 and CDR2: SQVTM and ANQGSEA. V lost 6 bases to trimming and J lost 3 bases, with 14 bases between them. This CDR3 has 13 residues. In DNA, the CDR3 is TGCAGCGTACTCGCAGGGTATGACACTGAAGCTTTCTTT. It codes for CSVLAGYDTEAFF.

The chain links TRBV30 to TRBJ1-5, with 7 bases fitting TRBD1. Germline V gives CDR1 GTSNPN, CDR2 SVGIG (reference sequence). This CDR3 is built from 13 residues. With V trimmed by 4 bases and J by 4 bases, 4 bases remained unmatched. CDR3 region: CAWTGTENQPQHF. In DNA form, the CDR3 reads TGTGCCTGGACCGGGACAGAGAATCAGCCCCAGCATTTT.

This clone occurred once. In DNA, the CDR3 is TGTGCCAGAACTGGCAGTCGGGGAGGGGAGCAGTTCTTC. This gives the protein CARTGSRGGEQFF. This chain connects TRBV9 to TRBJ2-1; TRBD2 aligns across 7 bases. Germline CDR1 reads SGDLS; CDR2 reads YYNGEE. The CDR3 loop spans 13 amino acids. Trimming took 8 bases from V and 10 from J; bases not matched to a gene: 12.